One sample yielded the 9 T cell receptor beta chains listed below, sequenced in a study of cytotoxic CD8 clonotypes in ibrutinib-treated CLL. The assay was immunoSEQ multiplex PCR, and TCRdb's table has in-frame clones only and misses some. The table lists 110,000 to 150,000 clones, around three quarters of them singletons. The specimen was PBMCs, collected after 12 months of ibrutinib treatment. These receptors originate from a human donor with chronic lymphocytic leukemia.

This chain uses TRBV5-4 with TRBJ2-3; 8 bases are shared with TRBD1. The CDR3 runs 14 residues. CDR1 is SGHNT and CDR2 is YYREEE in the germline V gene (reference sequence). After removal of 3 bases from V and 3 bases from J, the junction contained 3 bases not matched to a gene. The CDR3 reads CASSSRGRTDTQYF. The CDR3 DNA follows: TGTGCCAGCAGCTCCAGGGGGCGTACAGATACGCAGTATTTT. Full variable domain (rest looked up from reference TRBV5-4 and TRBJ2-3): ETGVTQSPTHLIKTRGQQVTLRCSSQSGHNTVSWYQQALGQGPQFIFQYYREEENGRGNFPPRFSGLQFPNYSSELNVNALELDDSALYLCASSSRGRTDTQYFGPGTRLTVL.

This clone was observed a single time. J is TRBJ2-1 and V is TRBV25-1; TRBD2 aligns across 7 bases. CDR3 length: 15 amino acids. Germline V lookup: CDR1 MGHDK, CDR2 SYGVNS. With 4 bases clipped from V and 9 bases from J, the junction kept 12 bases outside the gene matches. The CDR3 is CASSVFAGAKGEQFF. The CDR3 coding sequence is TGTGCCAGCAGTGTCTTTGCGGGAGCAAAGGGTGAGCAGTTCTTC.

Comment on this clone: Other nucleotide sequences in the sample specify the same CDR3. The chain joins TRBV5-1 to TRBJ2-5; D unresolved. Per the germline V gene, CDR1 is SGHRS and CDR2 is YFSETQ. This CDR3 region has 14 residues. V was shortened by 0 bases and J by 1 base, with 7 bases between the two germline ends. DNA of the CDR3: TGCGCCAGCAGCTTGGGCCAGATCCAAGAGACCCAGTACTTC. Residues: CASSLGQIQETQYF.

This CDR3 reads CASSMVDRGRDGYTF. DNA for the CDR3: TGTGCCAGTAGTATGGTGGACAGGGGGCGCGATGGCTACACCTTC. The chain links TRBV19 to TRBJ1-2; 11 nucleotides align to TRBD1. Germline V lookup: CDR1 LNHDA, CDR2 SQIVND (reference sequence). The CDR3 is made up of 15 amino acids. Trimming cost V 3 bases and J 6 bases; bases outside gene matches: 6. Filled out from reference TRBV19 and TRBJ1-2, the complete variable domain reads DGGITQSPKYLFRKEGQNVTLSCEQNLNHDAMYWYRQDPGQGLRLIYYSQIVNDFQKGDIAEGYSVSREKKESFPLTVTSAQKNPTAFYLCASSMVDRGRDGYTFGSGTRLTVV.

This rearrangement joins TRBV9 to TRBJ2-7; 11 positions match TRBD2. This CDR3 has 18 amino acids. The ends lost 0 bases at V and 4 bases at J; junction bases unmatched: 12. The germline CDR1 and CDR2 sequences are SGDLS and YYNGEE. The CDR3 bases are TGTGCCAGCAGCGTAGCTCCTAGCGGGAGGACCAAACCGTACGAGCAGTACTTC. Its protein product is CASSVAPSGRTKPYEQYF.

The chain links TRBV7-9 to TRBJ2-1; 10 bases align to TRBD2. The CDR3 spans 15 residues. Germline values: CDR1 SEHNR, CDR2 FQNEAQ (reference sequence). The ends lost 3 bases at V and 4 bases at J; junction bases unmatched: 3. CDR3 in DNA: TGTGCCAGCAGCTTGACTAGCGGGCCATACAATGAGCAGTTCTTC. Amino acid sequence: CASSLTSGPYNEQFF.

This clone appeared a single time. This rearrangement joins TRBV2 to TRBJ2-3; 8 bases are shared with TRBD2. The CDR3 covers 15 residues. V trimming: 5 bases; J trimming: 0 bases; junction bases outside the gene matches: 4. In germline, CDR1 is SNHLY, CDR2 FYNNEI. CDR3 region: CASSNSGTSTDTQYF. The CDR3 coding sequence is TGTGCCAGCAGTAATAGCGGGACCAGCACAGATACGCAGTATTTT.

The V gene is TRBV9, the J gene TRBJ2-1; possible D gene TRBD1, 5 bases. The germline CDR1 and CDR2 sequences are SGDLS and YYNGEE. Trimming took off 4 bases at V and 0 bases at J, with 11 bases between the two ends. The CDR3 covers 15 residues. The CDR3 nucleotides are TGTGCCAGCAGCTCTGGGGCGAGCTCCTACAATGAGCAGTTCTTC. Residues: CASSSGASSYNEQFF.

J is TRBJ2-5 and V is TRBV13; TRBD1 matches 8 bases. Looked up from germline, CDR1 is PRHDT and CDR2 is FYEKMQ (reference sequence). The junction had 7 bases not matched to a gene; V was cut back by 5 bases and J by 2 bases. The CDR3 contains 15 residues. For the CDR3, the DNA is TGTGCCAGCAGCAGCGACAGGGGCGTTCAAGAGACCCAGTACTTC. It codes for CASSSDRGVQETQYF.